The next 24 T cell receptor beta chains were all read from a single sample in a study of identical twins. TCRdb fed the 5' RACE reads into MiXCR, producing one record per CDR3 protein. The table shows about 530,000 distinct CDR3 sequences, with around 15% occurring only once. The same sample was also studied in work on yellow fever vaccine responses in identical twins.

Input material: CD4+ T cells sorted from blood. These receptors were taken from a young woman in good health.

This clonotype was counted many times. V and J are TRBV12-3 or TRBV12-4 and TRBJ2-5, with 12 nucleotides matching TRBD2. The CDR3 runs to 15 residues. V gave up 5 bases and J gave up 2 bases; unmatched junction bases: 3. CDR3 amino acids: CASSRGLAGQETQYF. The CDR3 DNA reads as TGTGCCAGCAGTCGAGGACTAGCGGGACAAGAGACCCAGTACTTC.

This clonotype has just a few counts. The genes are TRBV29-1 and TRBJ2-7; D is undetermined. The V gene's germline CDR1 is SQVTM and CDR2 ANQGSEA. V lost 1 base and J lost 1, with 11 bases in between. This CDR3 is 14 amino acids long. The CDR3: CSVEGVPDSYEQYF. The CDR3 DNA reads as TGCAGCGTTGAAGGAGTTCCGGATTCCTACGAGCAGTACTTC.

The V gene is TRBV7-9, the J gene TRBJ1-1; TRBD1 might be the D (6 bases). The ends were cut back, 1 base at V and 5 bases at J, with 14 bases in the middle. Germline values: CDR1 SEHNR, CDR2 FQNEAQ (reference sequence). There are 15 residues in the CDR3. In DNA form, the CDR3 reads TGTGCCAGCAGCTTAGTTTCGGGGGGCGAGACTGAAGCTTTCTTT. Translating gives CASSLVSGGETEAFF.

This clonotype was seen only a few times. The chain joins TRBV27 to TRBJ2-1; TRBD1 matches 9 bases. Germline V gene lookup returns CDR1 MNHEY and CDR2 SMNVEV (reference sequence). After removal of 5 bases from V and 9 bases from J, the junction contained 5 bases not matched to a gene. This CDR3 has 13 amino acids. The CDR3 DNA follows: TGTGCCAGCAGTCACAGGGGGCAGGGTGAGCAGTTCTTC. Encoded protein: CASSHRGQGEQFF.

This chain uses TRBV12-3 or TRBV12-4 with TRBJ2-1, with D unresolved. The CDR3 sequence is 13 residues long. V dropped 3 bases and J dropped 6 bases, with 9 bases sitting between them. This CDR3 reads CASSLGIPNEQFF. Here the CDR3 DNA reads TGTGCCAGCAGTTTGGGGATACCCAATGAGCAGTTCTTC.

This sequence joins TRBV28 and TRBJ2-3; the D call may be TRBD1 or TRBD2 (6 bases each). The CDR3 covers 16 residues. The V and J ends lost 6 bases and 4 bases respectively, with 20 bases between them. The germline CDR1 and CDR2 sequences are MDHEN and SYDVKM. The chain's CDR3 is CASSTGPGALADTQYF. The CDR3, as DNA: TGTGCCAGCAGCACTGGGCCGGGGGCCCTCGCAGATACGCAGTATTTT.

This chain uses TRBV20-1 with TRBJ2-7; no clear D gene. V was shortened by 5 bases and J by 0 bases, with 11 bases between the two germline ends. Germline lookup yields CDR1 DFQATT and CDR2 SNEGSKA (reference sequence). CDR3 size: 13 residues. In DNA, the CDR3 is TGCAGTGCTCTAGACACGAGCTCCTACGAGCAGTACGTC. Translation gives CSALDTSSYEQYV.

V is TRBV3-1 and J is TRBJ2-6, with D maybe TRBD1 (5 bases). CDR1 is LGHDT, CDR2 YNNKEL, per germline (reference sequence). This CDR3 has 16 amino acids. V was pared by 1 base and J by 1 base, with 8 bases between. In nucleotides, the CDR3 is TGTGCCAGCAGCCAAGCAGGGAAGTCTGGGGCCAACGTCCTGACTTTC. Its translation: CASSQAGKSGANVLTF.

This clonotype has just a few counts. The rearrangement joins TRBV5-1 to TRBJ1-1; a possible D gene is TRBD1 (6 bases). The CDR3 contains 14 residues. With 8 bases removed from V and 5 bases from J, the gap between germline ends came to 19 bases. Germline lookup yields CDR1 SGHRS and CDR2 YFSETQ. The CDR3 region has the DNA TGCGCCAGTAGGCCACCTCACAGGGAGACTGAAGCTTTCTTT. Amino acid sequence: CASRPPHRETEAFF.

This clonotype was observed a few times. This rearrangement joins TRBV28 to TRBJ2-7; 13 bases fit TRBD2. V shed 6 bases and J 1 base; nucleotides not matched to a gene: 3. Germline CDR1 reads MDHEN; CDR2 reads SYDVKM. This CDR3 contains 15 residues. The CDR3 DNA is TGTGCCAGCAGGCGACTAGCGGGGGGTTCCTACGAGCAGTACGTC. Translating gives CASRRLAGGSYEQYV.

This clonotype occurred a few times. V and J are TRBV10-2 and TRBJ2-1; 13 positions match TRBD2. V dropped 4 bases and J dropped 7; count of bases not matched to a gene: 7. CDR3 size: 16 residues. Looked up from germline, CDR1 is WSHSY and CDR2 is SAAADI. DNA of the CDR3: TGCGCCAGCAGTGGGGTGACTAGCGGGAGGAGGAATGAGCAGTTCTTC. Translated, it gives CASSGVTSGRRNEQFF.

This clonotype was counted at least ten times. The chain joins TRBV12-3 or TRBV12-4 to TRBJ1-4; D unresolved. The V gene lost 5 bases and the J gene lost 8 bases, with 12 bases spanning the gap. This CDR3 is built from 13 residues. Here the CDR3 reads CASSLGWNEKLFF. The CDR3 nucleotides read TGTGCCAGCAGTCTGGGTTGGAACGAAAAACTGTTTTTT.

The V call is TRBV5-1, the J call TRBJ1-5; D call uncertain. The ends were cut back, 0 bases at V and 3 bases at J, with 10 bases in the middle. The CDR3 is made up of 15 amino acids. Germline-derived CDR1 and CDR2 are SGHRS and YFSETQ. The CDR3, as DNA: TGCGCCAGCAGCTTGGCTGGGGAGAACAATCAGCCCCAGCATTTT. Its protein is CASSLAGENNQPQHF.

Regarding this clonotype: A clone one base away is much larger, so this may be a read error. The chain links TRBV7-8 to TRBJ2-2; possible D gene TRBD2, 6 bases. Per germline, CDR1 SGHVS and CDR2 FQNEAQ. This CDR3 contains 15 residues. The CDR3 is CASSMRLATTGELVF. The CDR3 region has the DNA TGTGCCAGCAGCATGCGTCTAGCGACCACCGGGGAGCTGGTTTTT.

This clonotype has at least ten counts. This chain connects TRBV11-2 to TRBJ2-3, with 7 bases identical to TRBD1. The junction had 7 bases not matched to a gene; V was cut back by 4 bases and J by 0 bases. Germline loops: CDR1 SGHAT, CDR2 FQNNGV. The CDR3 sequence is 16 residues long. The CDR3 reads CASSSGGLFSTDTQYF. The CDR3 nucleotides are TGTGCCAGCAGCTCAGGGGGTCTATTTAGCACAGATACGCAGTATTTT.

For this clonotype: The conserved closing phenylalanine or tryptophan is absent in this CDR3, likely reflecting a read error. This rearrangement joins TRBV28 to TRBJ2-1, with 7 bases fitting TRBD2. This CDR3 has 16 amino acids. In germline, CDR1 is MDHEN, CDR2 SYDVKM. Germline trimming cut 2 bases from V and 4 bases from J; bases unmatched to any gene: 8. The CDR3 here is CASSLQARGGYNEQFL. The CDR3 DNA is TGTGCCAGCAGTTTACAGGCTCGGGGAGGGTACAATGAGCAGTTCCTC.

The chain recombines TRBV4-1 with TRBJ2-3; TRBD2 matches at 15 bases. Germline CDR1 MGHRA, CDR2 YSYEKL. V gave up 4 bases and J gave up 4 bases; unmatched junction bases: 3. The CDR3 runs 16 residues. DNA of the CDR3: TGCGCCAGCAGCCGGACTAGCGGGAGGGCATCAGATACGCAGTATTTT. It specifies CASSRTSGRASDTQYF.

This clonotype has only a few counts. As DNA, the CDR3 is TGTGCCATCAGTGATAGCGCTGTCTTCCAAGAGACCCAGTACTTC. As protein: CAISDSAVFQETQYF. This chain uses TRBV10-3 with TRBJ2-5, with D possibly being TRBD2 (5 bases). There are 15 residues in the CDR3. V was cut by 3 bases and J by 1 base, with 12 bases left in between. Germline values: CDR1 ENHRY, CDR2 SYGVKD.

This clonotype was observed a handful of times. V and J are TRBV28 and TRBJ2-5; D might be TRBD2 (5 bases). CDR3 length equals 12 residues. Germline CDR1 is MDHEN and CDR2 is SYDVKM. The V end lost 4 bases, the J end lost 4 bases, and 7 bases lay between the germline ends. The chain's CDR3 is CASSSSPETQYF. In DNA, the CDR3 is TGTGCCAGCAGTTCTAGCCCAGAGACCCAGTACTTC.

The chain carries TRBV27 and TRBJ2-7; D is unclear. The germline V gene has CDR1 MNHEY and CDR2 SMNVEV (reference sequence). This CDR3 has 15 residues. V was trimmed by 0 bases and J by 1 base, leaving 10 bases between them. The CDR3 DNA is TGTGCCAGCAGTTTATCCTCTGGACGATCCTACGAGCAGTACTTC. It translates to CASSLSSGRSYEQYF.

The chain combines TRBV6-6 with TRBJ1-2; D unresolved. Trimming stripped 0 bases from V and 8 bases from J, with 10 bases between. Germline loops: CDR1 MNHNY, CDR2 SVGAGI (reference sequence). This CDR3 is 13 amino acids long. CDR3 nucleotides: TGTGCCAGCAGTTACTCGATGGTTGGGGGCTACACCTTC. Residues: CASSYSMVGGYTF.

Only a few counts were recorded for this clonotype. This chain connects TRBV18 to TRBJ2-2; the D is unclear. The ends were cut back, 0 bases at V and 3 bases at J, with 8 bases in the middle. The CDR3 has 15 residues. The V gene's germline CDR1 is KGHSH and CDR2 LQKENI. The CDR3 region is CASSPPVTDTGELFF. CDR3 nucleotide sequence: TGTGCCAGCTCACCACCAGTCACCGACACCGGGGAGCTGTTTTTT.

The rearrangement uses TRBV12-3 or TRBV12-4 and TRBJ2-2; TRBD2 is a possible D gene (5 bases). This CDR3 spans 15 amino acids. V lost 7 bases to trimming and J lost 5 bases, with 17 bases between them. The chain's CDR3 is CASTPSLAQTGELFF. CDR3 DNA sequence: TGTGCCAGCACCCCTAGCCTGGCACAGACCGGGGAGCTGTTTTTT.

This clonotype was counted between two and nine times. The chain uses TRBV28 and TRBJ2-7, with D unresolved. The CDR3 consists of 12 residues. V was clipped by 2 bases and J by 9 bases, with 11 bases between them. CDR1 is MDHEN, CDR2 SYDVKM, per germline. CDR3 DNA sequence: TGTGCCAGCAGTTTAGATGTACCGGGGCAGTACTTC. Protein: CASSLDVPGQYF.